Below, one T cell receptor (beta chain) is given with its context. The antigen remains undetermined. In TCRdb, the 5' RACE reads were re-called with MiXCR into one record per CDR3 protein. Seen here are a few hundred thousand distinct CDR3 sequences, around 20% observed once, and the top ten hold approximately 16%. This specimen belongs to a study of CD8 T cells in ankylosing spondylitis. General study results and limits: Characteristic, it appeared, of ankylosing spondylitis blood was a TCR beta motif of roughly eight highly homologous variants.

Trimming took 4 bases from V and 5 from J, leaving 15 bases between them. Germline loops: CDR1 KGHSY, CDR2 FQNENV. This CDR3 is 15 amino acids long. Sequenced input: blood, either unsorted or a sorted T cell fraction (not recorded which). The chain carries TRBV16 and TRBJ1-5; no clear D. The receptor comes from a male donor with ankylosing spondylitis. The DNA of the CDR3 is TGTGCCAGCAGCCCAAGGTCGGGTCACGATCAGCCCCAGCATTTT. Translating gives CASSPRSGHDQPQHF.